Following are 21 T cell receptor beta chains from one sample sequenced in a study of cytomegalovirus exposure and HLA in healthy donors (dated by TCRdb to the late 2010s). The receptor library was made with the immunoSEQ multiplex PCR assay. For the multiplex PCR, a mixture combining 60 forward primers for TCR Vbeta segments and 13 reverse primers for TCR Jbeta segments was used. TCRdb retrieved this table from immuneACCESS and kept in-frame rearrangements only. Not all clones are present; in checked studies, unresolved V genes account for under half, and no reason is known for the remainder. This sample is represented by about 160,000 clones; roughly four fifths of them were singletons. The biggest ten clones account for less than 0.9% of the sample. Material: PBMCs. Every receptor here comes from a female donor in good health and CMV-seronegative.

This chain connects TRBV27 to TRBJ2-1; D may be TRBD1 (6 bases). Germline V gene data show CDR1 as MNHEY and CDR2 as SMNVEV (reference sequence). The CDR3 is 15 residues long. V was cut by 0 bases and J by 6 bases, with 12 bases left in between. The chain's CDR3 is CASSLSGAGPNEQFF. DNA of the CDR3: TGTGCCAGCAGTTTATCGGGGGCAGGGCCCAATGAGCAGTTCTTC.

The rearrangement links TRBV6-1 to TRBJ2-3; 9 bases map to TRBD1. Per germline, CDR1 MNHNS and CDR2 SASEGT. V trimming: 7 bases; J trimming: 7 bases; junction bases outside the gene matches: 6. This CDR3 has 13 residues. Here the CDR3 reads CASTDRGLNTQYF. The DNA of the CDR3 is TGTGCCAGCACGGACAGGGGCCTTAATACGCAGTATTTT.

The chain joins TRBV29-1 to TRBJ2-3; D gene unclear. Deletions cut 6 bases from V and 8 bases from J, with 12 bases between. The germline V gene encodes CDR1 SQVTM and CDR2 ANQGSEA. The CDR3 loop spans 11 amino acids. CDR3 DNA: TGCAGCGTGGTCGTTTTCGGTACGCAGTATTTT. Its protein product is CSVVVFGTQYF.

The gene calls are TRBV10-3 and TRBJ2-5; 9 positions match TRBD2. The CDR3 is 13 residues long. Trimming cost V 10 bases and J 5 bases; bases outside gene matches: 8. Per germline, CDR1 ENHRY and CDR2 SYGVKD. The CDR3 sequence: CANSGGRDETQYF. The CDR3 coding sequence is TGTGCCAACTCGGGCGGGAGGGATGAGACCCAGTACTTC.

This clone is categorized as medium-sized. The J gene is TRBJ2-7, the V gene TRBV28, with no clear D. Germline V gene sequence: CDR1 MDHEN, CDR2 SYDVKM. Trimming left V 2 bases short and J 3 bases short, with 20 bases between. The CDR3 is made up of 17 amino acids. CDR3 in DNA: TGTGCCAGCAGTTTAGGATTGTCAGTAGATTCAGGCTACGAGCAGTACTTC. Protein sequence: CASSLGLSVDSGYEQYF.

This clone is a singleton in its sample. The CDR3 DNA sequence: TGTGCCAGCAGTTACTCGCGGGGGGGTCTCTACAATGAGCAGTTCTTC. Translation gives CASSYSRGGLYNEQFF. The gene calls are TRBV6-5 and TRBJ2-1; TRBD2 matches at 9 bases. The CDR3 runs 16 residues. V trimming: 0 bases; J trimming: 3 bases; junction bases outside the gene matches: 3. Germline V lookup: CDR1 MNHEY, CDR2 SVGAGI.

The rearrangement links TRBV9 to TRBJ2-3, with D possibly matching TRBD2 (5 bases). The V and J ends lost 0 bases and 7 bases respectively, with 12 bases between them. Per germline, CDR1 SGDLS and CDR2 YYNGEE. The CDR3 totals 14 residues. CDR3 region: CASSVEDWGYTQYF. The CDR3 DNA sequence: TGTGCCAGCAGCGTAGAGGACTGGGGTTATACGCAGTATTTT.

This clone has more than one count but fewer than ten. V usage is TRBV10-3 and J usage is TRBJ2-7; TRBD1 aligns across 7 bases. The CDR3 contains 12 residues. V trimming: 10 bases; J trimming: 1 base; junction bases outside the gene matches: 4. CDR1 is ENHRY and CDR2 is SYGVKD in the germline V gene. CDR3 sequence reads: CATRQGSYEQYF. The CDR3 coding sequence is TGTGCCACCCGACAGGGATCCTACGAGCAGTACTTC.

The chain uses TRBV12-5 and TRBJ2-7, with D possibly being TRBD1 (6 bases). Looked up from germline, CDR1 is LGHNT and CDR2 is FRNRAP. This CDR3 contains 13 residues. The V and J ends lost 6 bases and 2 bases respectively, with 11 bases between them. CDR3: CASGTGSPYEQYF. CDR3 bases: TGTGCTAGTGGCACAGGGAGTCCCTACGAGCAGTACTTC.

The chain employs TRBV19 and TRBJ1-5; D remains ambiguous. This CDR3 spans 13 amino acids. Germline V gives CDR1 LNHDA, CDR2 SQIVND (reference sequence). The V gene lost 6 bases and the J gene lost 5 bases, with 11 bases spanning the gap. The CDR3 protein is CASSNSGDQPQHF. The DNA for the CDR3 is TGTGCCAGTAGCAATAGTGGAGATCAGCCCCAGCATTTT.

CDR3 coding DNA: TGCGCCAGCAGTGAGTCCACTACCGGAGATACGCAGTATTTT. This translates into CASSESTTGDTQYF. The chain uses TRBV10-2 and TRBJ2-3; D is undetermined. In germline, CDR1 is WSHSY, CDR2 SAAADI. This CDR3 has 14 amino acids. Trimming took off 0 bases at V and 5 bases at J, with 9 bases between the two ends.

CDR3 sequence reads: CASSLVGGNTEAFF. DNA of the CDR3: TGTGCCAGCAGTTTGGTAGGGGGGAACACTGAAGCTTTCTTT. This rearrangement joins TRBV27 to TRBJ1-1, with a tentative D call TRBD1 (6 bases). The CDR3 runs to 14 residues. The germline CDR1 and CDR2 sequences are MNHEY and SMNVEV (reference sequence). V was trimmed by 3 bases and J by 1 base, leaving 9 bases between them.

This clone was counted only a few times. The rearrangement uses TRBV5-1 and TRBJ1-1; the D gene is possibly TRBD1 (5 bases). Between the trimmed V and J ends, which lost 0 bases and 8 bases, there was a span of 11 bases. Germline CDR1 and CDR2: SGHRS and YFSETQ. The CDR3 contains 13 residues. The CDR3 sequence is CASSLGQGMEAFF. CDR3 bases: TGCGCCAGCAGCTTGGGTCAGGGCATGGAAGCTTTCTTT.

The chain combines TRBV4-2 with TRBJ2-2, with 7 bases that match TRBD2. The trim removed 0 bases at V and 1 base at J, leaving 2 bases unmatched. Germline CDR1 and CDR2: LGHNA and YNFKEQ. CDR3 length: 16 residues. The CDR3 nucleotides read TGTGCCAGCAGCCAAGATGGCGGGAGGAACACCGGGGAGCTGTTTTTT. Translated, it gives CASSQDGGRNTGELFF.

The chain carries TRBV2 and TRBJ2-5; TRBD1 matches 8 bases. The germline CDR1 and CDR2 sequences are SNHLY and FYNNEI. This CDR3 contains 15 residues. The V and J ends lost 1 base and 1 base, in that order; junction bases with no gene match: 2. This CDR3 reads CASSEGRGPQETQYF. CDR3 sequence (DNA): TGTGCCAGCAGTGAAGGCAGGGGGCCCCAAGAGACCCAGTACTTC.

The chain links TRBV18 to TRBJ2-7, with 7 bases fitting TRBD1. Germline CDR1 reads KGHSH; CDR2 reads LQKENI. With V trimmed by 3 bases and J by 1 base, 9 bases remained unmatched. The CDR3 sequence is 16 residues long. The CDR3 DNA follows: TGTGCCAGCTCACCGCGAGGGGCAGGGGGATCCTACGAGCAGTACTTC. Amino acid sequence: CASSPRGAGGSYEQYF. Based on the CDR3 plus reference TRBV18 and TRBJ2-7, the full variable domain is NAGVMQNPRHLVRRRGQEARLRCSPMKGHSHVYWYRQLPEEGLKFMVYLQKENIIDESGMPKERFSAEFPKEGPSILRIQQVVRGDSAAYFCASSPRGAGGSYEQYFGPGTRLTVT.

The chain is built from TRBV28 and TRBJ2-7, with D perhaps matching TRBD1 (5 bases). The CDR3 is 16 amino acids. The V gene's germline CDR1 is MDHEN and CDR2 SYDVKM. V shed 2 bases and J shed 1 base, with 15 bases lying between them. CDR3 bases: TGTGCCAGCAGTTTAGGGGCAGGTTCGGTATCCTACGAGCAGTACTTC. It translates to CASSLGAGSVSYEQYF.

CDR3 nucleotides: TGCGCCAGCAGCCAAGAGCTGGGGGCGCCGTACATTCAGTACTTC. Translating it yields CASSQELGAPYIQYF. The chain couples TRBV4-1 to TRBJ2-4; possible D gene TRBD1, 6 bases. Germline values: CDR1 MGHRA, CDR2 YSYEKL. V gave up 0 bases and J gave up 8 bases, with 14 bases separating them. CDR3 size: 15 residues.

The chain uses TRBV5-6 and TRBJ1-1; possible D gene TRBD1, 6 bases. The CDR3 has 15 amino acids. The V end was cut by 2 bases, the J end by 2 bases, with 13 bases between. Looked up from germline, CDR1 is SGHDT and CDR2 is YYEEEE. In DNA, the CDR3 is TGTGCCAGCAGCTTTGACAACAGGGCCAACACTGAAGCTTTCTTT. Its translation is CASSFDNRANTEAFF.

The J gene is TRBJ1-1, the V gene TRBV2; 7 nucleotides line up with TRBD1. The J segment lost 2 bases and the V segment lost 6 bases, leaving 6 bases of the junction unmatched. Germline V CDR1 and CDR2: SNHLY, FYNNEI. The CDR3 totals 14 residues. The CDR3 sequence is CASRHRGGNTEAFF. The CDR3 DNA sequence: TGTGCCAGCAGACACAGGGGAGGCAACACTGAAGCTTTCTTT.

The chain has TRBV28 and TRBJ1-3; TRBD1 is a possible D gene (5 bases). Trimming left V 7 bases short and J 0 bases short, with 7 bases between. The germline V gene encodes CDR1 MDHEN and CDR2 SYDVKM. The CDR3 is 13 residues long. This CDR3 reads CASKTGSGNTIYF. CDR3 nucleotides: TGTGCCAGCAAAACAGGCTCTGGAAACACCATATATTTT.